Shown below are 18 T cell receptor beta chains from a single sample sequenced in a study of cytomegalovirus exposure and HLA in healthy donors. This PCR relied on a set of 60 Vbeta primers and 13 Jbeta primers. The method was immunoSEQ multiplex PCR; TCRdb's version includes in-frame clones alone and lacks a portion of them. The sample has around 140,000 clones; the top ten hold 0.96%. The sample consisted of PBMCs. The receptors shown here come from a male donor in good health and CMV-seronegative.

This rearrangement joins TRBV7-8 to TRBJ1-5; 8 positions agree with TRBD1. J gave up 6 bases and V 2 bases, and 6 bases lay outside the gene matches. The CDR3 consists of 15 residues. Germline V gene lookup returns CDR1 SGHVS and CDR2 FQNEAQ. The CDR3 loop is CASSLNGQGFQPQHF. The DNA of the CDR3 is TGTGCCAGCAGCTTAAACGGACAGGGCTTTCAGCCCCAGCATTTT.

This chain joins TRBV5-1 and TRBJ1-1, with D perhaps matching TRBD1 (6 bases). Trimming took off 1 base at V and 5 bases at J, with 15 bases between the two ends. The CDR3 has 15 amino acids. Germline V CDR1 and CDR2: SGHRS, YFSETQ. The CDR3 reads CASSLPHRDGTEAFF. In DNA, the CDR3 is TGCGCCAGCAGCTTGCCCCACAGGGATGGGACTGAAGCTTTCTTT.

The rearrangement joins TRBV6-5 to TRBJ1-1; 7 bases align to TRBD1. Trimming removed 8 bases from V and 4 bases from J; junction bases left unmatched: 10. The germline V gene has CDR1 MNHEY and CDR2 SVGAGI. CDR3 length: 14 residues. The CDR3 sequence: CASLGERDSTEAFF. The DNA of the CDR3 is TGTGCCAGCTTGGGGGAACGGGACAGCACTGAAGCTTTCTTT.

The rearrangement uses TRBV19 and TRBJ1-5, with 8 bases fitting TRBD1. The CDR3 sequence is 15 residues long. Trimming took 3 bases from V and 3 from J; bases not matched to a gene: 4. CDR1 and CDR2 (germline): LNHDA, SQIVND (reference sequence). The CDR3 region is CASSIQGANNQPQHF. The CDR3 nucleotides are TGTGCCAGTAGTATCCAGGGGGCAAACAATCAGCCCCAGCATTTT.

The V call is TRBV2, the J call TRBJ2-5, with D possibly being TRBD1 (6 bases). Germline assignment: CDR1 SNHLY and CDR2 FYNNEI. The CDR3 contains 15 residues. V lost 1 base and J 2 bases, leaving 11 bases between the germline ends. CDR3 region: CASSEGGTPQETQYF. CDR3 DNA: TGTGCCAGCAGTGAAGGGGGGACACCACAAGAGACCCAGTACTTC.

The chain is built from TRBV19 and TRBJ1-2; no clear D. Germline CDR1 reads LNHDA; CDR2 reads SQIVND (reference sequence). This CDR3 has 16 amino acids. With 3 bases removed from V and 0 bases from J, the gap between germline ends came to 14 bases. The CDR3 protein is CASSIRRDSANYGYTF. CDR3 bases: TGTGCCAGTAGTATTAGGAGGGATTCGGCTAACTATGGCTACACCTTC.

The rearrangement uses TRBV4-3 and TRBJ1-1; TRBD1 is a possible D gene (5 bases). This CDR3 comprises 13 residues. Germline CDR1 reads LGHNA; CDR2 reads YSLEER. Trimming pared 2 bases from V and 5 bases from J, leaving 9 bases between. The CDR3 DNA reads TGCGCCAGCAGCCAACCGGGGGGAACTGAAGCTTTCTTT. Its protein product is CASSQPGGTEAFF.

The chain employs TRBV30 and TRBJ2-1, with 8 bases aligning to TRBD1. The germline V gene has CDR1 GTSNPN and CDR2 SVGIG (reference sequence). The trim removed 2 bases at V and 0 bases at J, leaving 3 bases unmatched. The length of the CDR3 is 15 residues. The CDR3 is CAWSTGQASYNEQFF. The CDR3 DNA reads TGTGCCTGGAGTACGGGACAGGCCTCCTACAATGAGCAGTTCTTC. Full variable domain (missing parts from reference TRBV30 and TRBJ2-1): SQTIHQWPATLVQPVGSPLSLECTVEGTSNPNLYWYRQAAGRGLQLLFYSVGIGQISSEVPQNLSASRPQDRQFILSSKKLLLSDSGFYLCAWSTGQASYNEQFFGPGTRLTVL.

The chain joins TRBV6-5 to TRBJ1-1, with a possible D match to TRBD1 (6 bases). V lost 6 bases, J lost 1 base, and 15 bases lay in between. Per germline, CDR1 MNHEY and CDR2 SVGAGI. CDR3 length: 15 amino acids. The CDR3 loop reads CASRDRDTRNTEAFF. The CDR3 bases are TGTGCCAGCAGGGACCGGGACACCCGGAACACTGAAGCTTTCTTT.

V is TRBV7-3 and J is TRBJ2-5; weak D call: TRBD2 (7 bases). CDR1 and CDR2 (germline): SGHTA, FQGTGA. The ends were cut back, 5 bases at V and 7 bases at J, with 14 bases in the middle. The CDR3 is 13 amino acids. For the CDR3, the DNA is TGTGCCAGCAGCCCCCTAGGGGGGGGGACCCAGTACTTC. The encoded protein is CASSPLGGGTQYF.

J is TRBJ2-1 and V is TRBV18, with TRBD1 matching 10 bases. The J segment lost 6 bases and the V segment lost 6 bases, leaving 11 bases of the junction unmatched. The germline V gene encodes CDR1 KGHSH and CDR2 LQKENI. The CDR3 length is 16 residues. Here the CDR3 reads CASSYYSGDRGNEQFF. Written as DNA, the CDR3 is TGTGCCAGCTCTTACTACTCCGGGGACAGGGGCAATGAGCAGTTCTTC.

The CDR3 loop reads CASSEEELAGTYNEQFF. CDR3 nucleotides: TGTGCCAGCAGTGAAGAGGAACTAGCGGGAACCTACAATGAGCAGTTCTTC. The chain uses TRBV6-1 and TRBJ2-1; 10 bases match TRBD2. The CDR3 totals 17 residues. J was trimmed by 2 bases and V by 1 base; bases with no gene match: 5. Germline V CDR1 and CDR2: MNHNS, SASEGT.

The chain uses TRBV18 and TRBJ2-1, with 7 bases fitting TRBD2. The V gene's germline CDR1 is KGHSH and CDR2 LQKENI. This CDR3 region has 15 residues. The V segment lost 2 bases and the J segment 6 bases; nucleotides outside the gene matches: 7. CDR3 DNA sequence: TGTGCCAGCTCACCATGGGAGGGAGTCGTCAATGAGCAGTTCTTC. Its translation: CASSPWEGVVNEQFF.

The chain has TRBV5-6 and TRBJ1-4; 7 bases match TRBD1. The V gene end was trimmed by 3 bases and the J gene end by 5 bases; junction bases not matched to a gene: 4. The length of the CDR3 is 14 residues. Per the germline V gene, CDR1 is SGHDT and CDR2 is YYEEEE. For the CDR3, the DNA is TGTGCCAGCAGCTGGGGACAGCCGAATGAAAAACTGTTTTTT. Its protein product is CASSWGQPNEKLFF.

The CDR3 sequence is CATSPGGFQETQYF. The CDR3, as DNA: TGTGCCACCAGCCCGGGGGGCTTCCAAGAGACCCAGTACTTC. The chain joins TRBV15 to TRBJ2-5, with a tentative D call TRBD2 (7 bases). CDR1 is LNHNV, CDR2 YYDKDF, per germline (reference sequence). The V end was cut by 5 bases, the J end by 1 base, with 11 bases between. There are 14 residues in the CDR3.

On this clone: The same CDR3 can be traced to other DNA sequences in this sample. The rearrangement joins TRBV19 to TRBJ1-1, with D perhaps TRBD1 (5 bases). Trimming cost V 4 bases and J 2 bases, with 14 bases left between them. Germline-derived CDR1 and CDR2 are LNHDA and SQIVND (reference sequence). CDR3 size: 15 residues. The CDR3 bases are TGTGCCAGTAGTACCCGGGGGAGACTAAACACTGAAGCTTTCTTT. Encoded protein: CASSTRGRLNTEAFF. Full variable domain (remainder filled in from reference TRBV19 and TRBJ1-1): DGGITQSPKYLFRKEGQNVTLSCEQNLNHDAMYWYRQDPGQGLRLIYYSQIVNDFQKGDIAEGYSVSREKKESFPLTVTSAQKNPTAFYLCASSTRGRLNTEAFFGQGTRLTVV.

V gene TRBV19 combines with J gene TRBJ2-7; TRBD2 is a possible D gene (6 bases). This CDR3 contains 13 residues. Germline CDR1 reads LNHDA; CDR2 reads SQIVND (reference sequence). The V end was cut by 6 bases, the J end by 6 bases, with 15 bases between. The CDR3 reads CASSFGSPSEQYF. In DNA, the CDR3 is TGTGCCAGTAGCTTCGGGAGCCCCAGCGAGCAGTACTTC.

This sequence joins TRBV7-9 and TRBJ2-3; 8 bases fit TRBD1. Germline values: CDR1 SEHNR, CDR2 FQNEAQ (reference sequence). Trimming took 6 bases from V and 5 from J; bases not matched to a gene: 4. CDR3 size: 13 residues. CDR3 sequence: CASRFTGGDTQYF. The CDR3 DNA reads TGTGCCAGCAGGTTCACAGGGGGAGATACGCAGTATTTT. The whole variable domain, filled in from reference TRBV7-9 and TRBJ2-3, reads DTGVSQNPRHKITKRGQNVTFRCDPISEHNRLYWYRQTLGQGPEFLTYFQNEAQLEKSRLLSDRFSAERPKGSFSTLEIQRTEQGDSAMYLCASRFTGGDTQYFGPGTRLTVL.